The 20 T cell receptor beta chains below come from one sample, sequenced in a study of T-cell memory formation after mild COVID-19. TCRdb itself ran the 5' RACE reads through MiXCR, one entry per CDR3 protein. The sample carries about half a million distinct CDR3 sequences, approximately 18% recorded once. The sequenced sample consisted of PBMCs or a T cell subset sorted from them (not recorded which). These receptors all stem from an adult woman who had mild COVID-19 (a few samples of this study predate the infection). Cell type and time point are not known.

The chain uses TRBV13 and TRBJ2-1; 11 bases agree with TRBD2. The CDR3 has 17 amino acids. Germline V gene lookup returns CDR1 PRHDT and CDR2 FYEKMQ (reference sequence). The V segment lost 2 bases and the J segment 7 bases; nucleotides outside the gene matches: 10. The CDR3 region has the DNA TGTGCCAGCAGCTTAAACCCGAGGGCTAGCGGGAGGAATGAGCAGTTCTTC. The encoded protein is CASSLNPRASGRNEQFF.

This clonotype came up a few times. The DNA for the CDR3 is TGTGCCAGCACCCCGGGGGGACTACTGAACAATGAGCAGTTCTTC. This codes for CASTPGGLLNNEQFF. The J gene is TRBJ2-1, the V gene TRBV7-3; 7 nucleotides align to TRBD2. The trim removed 7 bases at V and 5 bases at J, leaving 11 bases unmatched. The CDR3 is 15 residues long. CDR1 SGHTA and CDR2 FQGTGA come from the germline V gene. Based on the CDR3 plus reference TRBV7-3 and TRBJ2-1, the full variable domain is GAGVSQTPSNKVTEKGKYVELRCDPISGHTALYWYRQSLGQGPEFLIYFQGTGAADDSGLPNDRFFAVRPEGSVSTLKIQRTERGDSAVYLCASTPGGLLNNEQFFGPGTRLTVL.

The chain combines TRBV6-5 with TRBJ2-2, with 15 positions matching TRBD2. This CDR3 comprises 18 residues. CDR1 and CDR2 (germline): MNHEY, SVGAGI. V gave up 6 bases and J gave up 9 bases; unmatched junction bases: 14. CDR3 in amino acids: CASRNPGLAGGSPRELFF. In nucleotides, the CDR3 is TGTGCCAGCAGAAACCCGGGACTAGCGGGGGGCTCACCGAGGGAGCTGTTTTTT.

The table lists this clonotype with a few counts. The genes are TRBV6-6 and TRBJ1-4, with D possibly matching TRBD1 (5 bases). Germline assignment: CDR1 MNHNY and CDR2 SVGAGI (reference sequence). CDR3 length equals 15 residues. Between the trimmed V and J ends, which lost 2 bases and 8 bases, there was a span of 15 bases. For the CDR3, the DNA is TGTGCCAGCAGTTACAGGGAGGCAGAGGGGGAAAAACTGTTTTTT. The encoded protein is CASSYREAEGEKLFF.

This clonotype appeared a few times. The chain carries TRBV6-2 or TRBV6-3 and TRBJ1-4; D unclear. Germline values: CDR1 MNHEY, CDR2 SVGEGT. The CDR3 runs 13 residues. The V end was cut by 0 bases, the J end by 7 bases, with 6 bases between. The CDR3 sequence is CASSYSEIEKLFF. The CDR3 bases are TGTGCCAGCAGTTACTCGGAGATTGAAAAACTGTTTTTT.

This chain connects TRBV7-2 to TRBJ2-7; D is unresolved. This CDR3 spans 11 amino acids. The V and J ends lost 5 bases and 3 bases respectively, with 5 bases between them. CDR1 and CDR2 from the germline V gene are SGHTA and FQGNSA. CDR3 sequence (DNA): TGTGCCAGCAGCATAAACTACGAGCAGTACTTC. This sequence encodes CASSINYEQYF.

The chain carries TRBV27 and TRBJ2-2; TRBD1 or TRBD2 may be the D gene (5 bases each). V was trimmed by 1 base and J by 7 bases, leaving 19 bases between them. The CDR3 is made up of 17 amino acids. Germline-derived CDR1 and CDR2 are MNHEY and SMNVEV (reference sequence). The CDR3 is CASSLFRGPGQGGELFF. CDR3 DNA: TGTGCCAGCAGTTTATTCAGAGGCCCGGGGCAGGGCGGGGAGCTGTTTTTT.

This clonotype came up many times. The chain carries TRBV20-1 and TRBJ2-1; weak D call: TRBD2 (6 bases). The CDR3 consists of 16 residues. Germline CDR1 DFQATT, CDR2 SNEGSKA (reference sequence). The V and J ends lost 6 bases and 0 bases respectively, with 18 bases between them. The CDR3 bases are TGCAGTGCCCGCCCGGGCGGAGGGAGCTCCTACAATGAGCAGTTCTTC. It translates to CSARPGGGSSYNEQFF.

The DNA for the CDR3 is TGTGCCAGCAGCTCCCTTGCGACCTCCCGGGAGCAGTTCTTC. Translating it yields CASSSLATSREQFF. The V call is TRBV7-3, the J call TRBJ2-1; D gene unclear. The CDR3 is 14 amino acids. Germline V CDR1 and CDR2: SGHTA, FQGTGA. Trimming removed 4 bases from V and 10 bases from J, with 17 bases in between.

This chain links TRBV12-3 or TRBV12-4 with TRBJ1-5; TRBD1 matches 7 bases. Losses at the gene ends were 6 bases for V and 3 bases for J; bases not matched to a gene: 5. The CDR3 runs to 14 residues. CDR3 DNA sequence: TGTGCCAGCAGGCCCGGGACAGACAATCAGCCCCAGCATTTT. Translation: CASRPGTDNQPQHF.

There are a few counts of this clonotype. The CDR3 DNA reads TGTGCCAGCAGGGGGGGACCTGAAGCTTTCTTT. Amino acids: CASRGGPEAFF. The chain carries TRBV12-3 or TRBV12-4 and TRBJ1-1; maybe TRBD1 (5 bases). This CDR3 comprises 11 residues. V lost 6 bases to trimming and J lost 6 bases, with 8 bases between them.

The chain has TRBV6-1 and TRBJ2-7, with D possibly being TRBD2 (7 bases). V dropped 2 bases and J dropped 0 bases, with 17 bases sitting between them. The germline V gene encodes CDR1 MNHNS and CDR2 SASEGT. There are 17 residues in the CDR3. The chain's CDR3 is CASSERWRGLLSYEQYF. DNA of the CDR3: TGTGCCAGCAGTGAACGTTGGCGGGGGCTTCTCTCCTACGAGCAGTACTTC.

This chain uses TRBV12-3 or TRBV12-4 with TRBJ1-5, with 7 positions matching TRBD1. V lost 3 bases to trimming and J lost 6 bases; unmatched junction nucleotides: 5. The CDR3 is made up of 14 amino acids. The CDR3 is CASSLSRGRQPQHF. DNA for the CDR3: TGTGCCAGCAGTTTGAGTAGGGGGCGTCAGCCCCAGCATTTT.

Ten or more counts support this clonotype. The junction and the germline gene differ at one end; a read error may be behind it. The chain recombines TRBV27 with TRBJ2-7, with TRBD1 matching 10 bases. This CDR3 region has 14 residues. Germline V lookup: CDR1 MNHEY, CDR2 SMNVEV (reference sequence). The CDR3 nucleotides read TGCGCCAGCAGCTTCGGACAGGGGGTTTACGAGCAGTACTTC. It is translated as CASSFGQGVYEQYF.

This clonotype was counted between two and nine times. V gene TRBV4-1 combines with J gene TRBJ2-4, with TRBD2 matching 8 bases. Germline lookup yields CDR1 MGHRA and CDR2 YSYEKL. The CDR3 loop spans 17 amino acids. Trimming removed 4 bases from V and 0 bases from J; junction bases left unmatched: 8. The CDR3 DNA is TGCGCCAGCAGCCCTCGGGGGGGAGACCTAGCCAAAAACATTCAGTACTTC. It translates to CASSPRGGDLAKNIQYF.

This clonotype was observed many times. The chain is built from TRBV12-3 or TRBV12-4 and TRBJ1-1, with D unresolved. This CDR3 has 16 amino acids. V shed 5 bases and J shed 0 bases, with 16 bases lying between them. This chain's CDR3 is CASSAPAGRMNTEAFF. CDR3 DNA sequence: TGTGCCAGCAGTGCCCCGGCGGGAAGGATGAACACTGAAGCTTTCTTT.

The chain links TRBV18 to TRBJ2-7; 7 nucleotides line up with TRBD1. The ends lost 6 bases at V and 0 bases at J; junction bases unmatched: 8. This CDR3 is built from 15 residues. Germline V gene sequence: CDR1 KGHSH, CDR2 LQKENI. The CDR3 bases are TGTGCCAGCTCGACAGGGACAGCTAGCTCCTACGAGCAGTACTTC. Protein product: CASSTGTASSYEQYF.

The chain uses TRBV30 and TRBJ1-1, with D uncertain. Germline CDR1 reads GTSNPN; CDR2 reads SVGIG (reference sequence). Trimming cost V 0 bases and J 1 base, with 9 bases left between them. This CDR3 spans 14 amino acids. The CDR3 sequence is CAWSVLPTNTEAFF. CDR3 DNA: TGTGCCTGGAGTGTACTACCGACGAACACTGAAGCTTTCTTT.

V usage is TRBV7-2 and J usage is TRBJ1-3, with 10 bases fitting TRBD1. Germline V lookup: CDR1 SGHTA, CDR2 FQGNSA. The CDR3 runs 14 residues. Unmatched junction bases numbered 2, after V lost 5 bases and J lost 4 bases. For the CDR3, the DNA is TGTGCCAGCAGCCGGGACAGGGGAGGAAACACCATATATTTT. Protein product: CASSRDRGGNTIYF.

The gene calls are TRBV12-3 or TRBV12-4 and TRBJ2-3; 9 positions agree with TRBD1. This CDR3 contains 15 residues. V was pared by 5 bases and J by 5 bases, with 8 bases of the junction left unmatched. The CDR3 DNA reads TGTGCCAGCAGTCCGTGGACAGGGGTTAAAGATACGCAGTATTTT. This encodes CASSPWTGVKDTQYF.